This T cell receptor beta chain emerged from a study of T cell changes during pregnancy in multiple sclerosis. Trimming took 0 bases from V and 3 from J, leaving 5 bases between them. The CDR3 extends over 14 amino acids. Germline assignment: CDR1 PRHDT and CDR2 FYEKMQ (reference sequence). Clones were read by immunoSEQ multiplex PCR, and TCRdb kept only the in-frame ones, dropping some. The sample has 90,000 or so clones, nearly 95% seen once. The receptor's source is a female donor in good health, enrolled as a control in a pregnancy study. The starting material was peripheral blood, obtained after pregnancy. V and J are TRBV13 and TRBJ1-4; unclear D gene. CDR3 sequence reads: CASSLGRSNEKLFF. The DNA of the CDR3 is TGTGCCAGCAGCTTAGGGCGGTCTAATGAAAAACTGTTTTTT.